One and the same sample provided the 9 T cell receptor beta chains below, sequenced in a study of human T cells and chemical hapten exposure. From the 5' RACE reads, TCRdb called clonotypes with MiXCR, one entry per CDR3 protein. The sample shows about 110,000 distinct CDR3 sequences, around 20% of them seen only once. It was unfractionated whole blood from which total RNA was extracted. All receptors come from a human donor in good health.

The rearrangement links TRBV4-2 to TRBJ2-3; the match to TRBD2 covers 10 bases. J lost 1 base, V lost 1 base, and 11 bases had no gene match. The CDR3 loop spans 19 amino acids. Germline-derived CDR1 and CDR2 are LGHNA and YNFKEQ. CDR3 bases: TGTGCCAGCAGCCAAGGCCGGGGCCTAGCGGGAGTGGGCACAGATACGCAGTATTTT. This gives the protein CASSQGRGLAGVGTDTQYF.

This clonotype has just a few counts. V and J are TRBV5-1 and TRBJ1-1; D unclear. The CDR3 has 13 amino acids. The V and J ends lost 1 base and 10 bases respectively, with 14 bases between them. Germline assignment: CDR1 SGHRS and CDR2 YFSETQ. CDR3: CASSLPEAASAFF. The DNA for the CDR3 is TGCGCCAGCAGCTTGCCAGAAGCGGCATCAGCTTTCTTT. The entire variable domain, with the rest obtained from reference TRBV5-1 and TRBJ1-1, is as follows: KAGVTQTPRYLIKTRGQQVTLSCSPISGHRSVSWYQQTPGQGLQFLFEYFSETQRNKGNFPGRFSGRQFSNSRSEMNVSTLELGDSALYLCASSLPEAASAFFGQGTRLTVV.

This chain joins TRBV12-3 or TRBV12-4 and TRBJ2-3; D is possibly TRBD2 (6 bases). The CDR3 loop spans 19 amino acids. V was shortened by 2 bases and J by 1 base, with 22 bases between the two germline ends. CDR3 DNA: TGTGCCAGCAGTTTAAGAGGAACGGGAGCGGTTCGGGGCACAGATACGCAGTATTTT. It is translated as CASSLRGTGAVRGTDTQYF.

J is TRBJ1-5 and V is TRBV28; 7 positions agree with TRBD1. V was pared by 6 bases and J by 4 bases, with 6 bases of the junction left unmatched. This CDR3 is 14 amino acids long. In germline, CDR1 is MDHEN, CDR2 SYDVKM. CDR3 bases: TGTGCCAGCAGATCCCCAGGGGGTAATCAGCCCCAGCATTTT. Protein: CASRSPGGNQPQHF.

The chain recombines TRBV28 with TRBJ2-3; D uncertain. The germline V gene has CDR1 MDHEN and CDR2 SYDVKM. V was clipped by 5 bases and J by 5 bases, with 8 bases between them. This CDR3 has 12 residues. The CDR3 coding sequence is TGTGCCAGCAGTCCCCCGAGAGATACGCAGTATTTT. It codes for CASSPPRDTQYF. The variable domain in full, completed from reference TRBV28 and TRBJ2-3, reads DVKVTQSSRYLVKRTGEKVFLECVQDMDHENMFWYRQDPGLGLRLIYFSYDVKMKEKGDIPEGYSVSREKKERFSLILESASTNQTSMYLCASSPPRDTQYFGPGTRLTVL.

The chain uses TRBV24-1 and TRBJ2-1; TRBD1 might be the D (6 bases). Germline lookup yields CDR1 KGHDR and CDR2 SFDVKD. This CDR3 is 17 amino acids long. With 1 base removed from V and 6 bases from J, the gap between germline ends came to 18 bases. The CDR3 is CATSDFGNRVGANEQFF. CDR3 DNA: TGTGCCACCAGTGATTTCGGGAACAGGGTAGGAGCCAATGAGCAGTTCTTC.

The table lists this clonotype with a few counts. The rearrangement joins TRBV4-1 to TRBJ2-1; perhaps TRBD2 as D (5 bases). V lost 4 bases to trimming and J lost 7 bases, with 8 bases between them. This CDR3 spans 12 amino acids. Germline CDR1 and CDR2: MGHRA and YSYEKL. CDR3 sequence (DNA): TGCGCCAGCAGCCGATCGGGGAATGAGCAGTTCTTC. Its protein is CASSRSGNEQFF.

A few counts support this clonotype. The chain links TRBV18 to TRBJ2-1; D gene unclear. V gave up 0 bases and J gave up 0 bases, with 12 bases separating them. From germline, CDR1 is KGHSH and CDR2 LQKENI. This CDR3 spans 17 amino acids. CDR3 nucleotide sequence: TGTGCCAGCTCACCACCGATGGCCACGAGCTCCTACAATGAGCAGTTCTTC. Translating gives CASSPPMATSSYNEQFF.

This clonotype was seen a few times. This chain uses TRBV7-2 with TRBJ1-5; 11 bases agree with TRBD1. The V segment lost 4 bases and the J segment 7 bases; nucleotides outside the gene matches: 0. The germline CDR1 and CDR2 sequences are SGHTA and FQGNSA. The CDR3 is made up of 13 amino acids. CDR3 sequence: CASSWDRGQPQHF. The CDR3 region has the DNA TGTGCCAGCAGCTGGGACAGGGGGCAGCCCCAGCATTTT. The complete variable domain, with remaining parts taken from reference TRBV7-2 and TRBJ1-5, reads GAGVSQSPSNKVTEKGKDVELRCDPISGHTALYWYRQSLGQGLEFLIYFQGNSAPDKSGLPSDRFSAERTGGSVSTLTIQRTQQEDSAVYLCASSWDRGQPQHFGDGTRLSIL.